A selection of T cell receptor beta chains follows, all from one sample in a study of blood T cell repertoires in COVID-19. Sequencing was performed with immunoSEQ multiplex PCR; in TCRdb, only in-frame clones are kept and a portion is missing. Altogether about 80,000 clones are present, roughly 91% being singletons, with the ten largest covering 1.9%. The sample consisted of peripheral blood. These receptors all come from a woman between 45 and 65 years old in a cohort sampled during active COVID-19. CDR3s include the opening cysteine and the closing phenylalanine or tryptophan. Each record gives: CDR3 length, clone size, V gene, CDR3 protein. Clone size is not always given. Where it is, it says once, few, many or a class for expanded clones.

CDR3 length: 18
clone size: -
V gene: TRBV9
CDR3 protein: CASSVGGSGVSTGGEQYF

CDR3 length: 14
clone size: -
V gene: TRBV5-1
CDR3 protein: CASSLGAGTGEQYF

CDR3 length: 12
clone size: -
V gene: TRBV6-5
CDR3 protein: CASSRTDYGYTF

CDR3 length: 13
clone size: -
V gene: TRBV6-6
CDR3 protein: CANRQGEGNEQFF

CDR3 length: 14
clone size: -
V gene: TRBV6-5
CDR3 protein: CASRAGQAYTEAFF

CDR3 length: 15
clone size: -
V gene: TRBV18
CDR3 protein: CASSPRRTDSYEQYF

CDR3 length: 13
clone size: -
V gene: TRBV2
CDR3 protein: CASRSGGYNEQFF

CDR3 length: 17
clone size: few
V gene: TRBV28
CDR3 protein: CASSLWRLAGGPGELFF

CDR3 length: 13
clone size: few
V gene: TRBV4-1
CDR3 protein: CASRGQDHYGYTF

CDR3 length: 15
clone size: -
V gene: TRBV10-2
CDR3 protein: CASSELAGDPYEQYF

CDR3 length: 11
clone size: -
V gene: TRBV30
CDR3 protein: CAWSVLETQYF

CDR3 length: 15
clone size: -
V gene: TRBV4-1
CDR3 protein: CASSQSDRGGSPLHF

CDR3 length: 14
clone size: -
V gene: TRBV5-1
CDR3 protein: CASSLEGRNEKLFF

CDR3 length: 13
clone size: -
V gene: TRBV5-4
CDR3 protein: CASSSGGDSPLHF

CDR3 length: 13
clone size: -
V gene: TRBV29-1
CDR3 protein: CSVGRQASSEQYF

CDR3 length: 15
clone size: -
V gene: TRBV3-1/TRBV3-2
CDR3 protein: CASSLRLAGQETQYF

CDR3 length: 14
clone size: -
V gene: TRBV6-5
CDR3 protein: CASSRTGGLYEQYF

CDR3 length: 15
clone size: -
V gene: TRBV7-7
CDR3 protein: CASSLSYGLAYEQFF

CDR3 length: 14
clone size: -
V gene: TRBV27
CDR3 protein: CASSERQDLYGYTF